The next 15 T cell receptor beta chains were all read from a single sample in a study of identical twins. MiXCR, run by TCRdb on the 5' RACE reads, gives a single entry per CDR3 protein. The table has some 240,000 distinct CDR3 sequences, around 8% seen once. These same data were also listed under a study on yellow fever vaccine responses in identical twins.

Sequencing input: CD8+ T cells sorted from blood. Source of these receptors: a woman under 30 in good health.

At least ten counts were recorded for this clonotype. This chain connects TRBV4-1 to TRBJ2-1, with TRBD2 matching 14 bases. Trimming removed 3 bases from V and 9 bases from J; junction bases left unmatched: 7. The CDR3 has 16 residues. The V gene's germline CDR1 is MGHRA and CDR2 YSYEKL. In DNA, the CDR3 is TGCGCCAGCAGCCAGGGACTAGCGGGAGTTTTTGCTGAGCAGTTCTTC. It codes for CASSQGLAGVFAEQFF.

In this sample, this clonotype turned up a few times. The chain combines TRBV20-1 with TRBJ2-3, with 16 bases aligning to TRBD2. V lost 4 bases to trimming and J lost 8 bases; unmatched junction nucleotides: 12. The CDR3 runs to 17 residues. Germline V CDR1 and CDR2: DFQATT, SNEGSKA (reference sequence). This chain's CDR3 is CSAMGLAGGRGTGTQYF. CDR3 DNA sequence: TGCAGTGCTATGGGACTAGCGGGGGGGAGGGGTACGGGTACGCAGTATTTT.

This clonotype occurred many times. This sequence joins TRBV29-1 and TRBJ2-7; either TRBD1 or TRBD2 may supply D (6 bases each). V lost 4 bases to trimming and J lost 2 bases, with 21 bases between them. The CDR3 covers 16 residues. Germline CDR1 is SQVTM and CDR2 is ANQGSEA. In DNA, the CDR3 is TGCAGCGTTGTAGATTTGTGGCGGGACACCACCTACGAGCAGTACTTC. It yields the protein CSVVDLWRDTTYEQYF.

This clonotype appeared many times. This chain joins TRBV6-1 and TRBJ2-7; 10 bases are shared with TRBD1. The V gene's germline CDR1 is MNHNS and CDR2 SASEGT. The CDR3 sequence is 16 residues long. With V trimmed by 6 bases and J by 3 bases, 11 bases remained unmatched. The CDR3 region is CASSRPLDRGFYEQYF. The CDR3 nucleotides read TGTGCCAGCAGCCGCCCACTGGACAGGGGGTTCTACGAGCAGTACTTC.

This clonotype was counted only a few times. The chain recombines TRBV9 with TRBJ2-1, with a weak D call TRBD2 (6 bases). V was clipped by 2 bases and J by 4 bases, with 13 bases between them. Germline assignment: CDR1 SGDLS and CDR2 YYNGEE. CDR3 length equals 15 residues. CDR3 residues: CASSVSGTSYNEQFF. CDR3 in DNA: TGTGCCAGCAGCGTTAGCGGAACTTCTTACAATGAGCAGTTCTTC.

The V and J genes are TRBV4-1 and TRBJ2-7; TRBD1 is a possible D gene (6 bases). V shed 1 base and J shed 3 bases, with 22 bases lying between them. The CDR3 sequence is 18 residues long. Germline CDR1 and CDR2: MGHRA and YSYEKL. CDR3 bases: TGCGCCAGCAGCCAAGCCCCCTTGTCCCGGGACACACGCTACGAGCAGTACTTC. Protein product: CASSQAPLSRDTRYEQYF.

In this sample, this clonotype turned up many times. The chain is built from TRBV12-3 or TRBV12-4 and TRBJ2-1, with 9 bases fitting TRBD1. With V trimmed by 5 bases and J by 3 bases, 5 bases remained unmatched. The CDR3 is made up of 15 amino acids. The CDR3 is CASSEGQGIYNEQFF. CDR3 sequence (DNA): TGTGCCAGCAGTGAGGGACAGGGAATCTACAATGAGCAGTTCTTC.

This clonotype came up a few times. V gene TRBV10-3 combines with J gene TRBJ2-3; no definite D call. V lost 6 bases and J lost 2, with 9 bases in between. CDR3 size: 13 residues. Germline-derived CDR1 and CDR2 are ENHRY and SYGVKD. CDR3 protein: CAISGPPTDTQYF. Here the CDR3 DNA reads TGTGCCATCAGCGGACCCCCCACAGATACGCAGTATTTT.

The rearrangement uses TRBV28 and TRBJ2-7; 8 bases agree with TRBD1. Unmatched junction bases numbered 8, after V lost 5 bases and J lost 2 bases. The CDR3 sequence is 15 residues long. Germline V gene data show CDR1 as MDHEN and CDR2 as SYDVKM. The CDR3 DNA reads TGTGCCAGCAGTACGATTCCGGGACAGGCCTACGAGCAGTACTTC. Translating gives CASSTIPGQAYEQYF.

This clonotype occurred a few times. V gene TRBV9 combines with J gene TRBJ1-1; TRBD1 is a possible D gene (5 bases). Trimming took off 2 bases at V and 4 bases at J, with 24 bases between the two ends. The length of the CDR3 is 18 residues. Germline CDR1 reads SGDLS; CDR2 reads YYNGEE. CDR3 nucleotides: TGTGCCAGCAGCGTCCCGTGGGCCAGGGCGGAATGGGGCACTGAAGCTTTCTTT. Translation: CASSVPWARAEWGTEAFF.

The chain carries TRBV27 and TRBJ2-7, with TRBD1 matching over 9 bases. This CDR3 is 15 amino acids long. J gave up 4 bases and V 4 bases, and 8 bases lay outside the gene matches. Per germline, CDR1 MNHEY and CDR2 SMNVEV (reference sequence). The CDR3 is CASSSSDRGEYEQYF. CDR3 DNA: TGTGCCAGCAGTTCCTCGGACAGGGGCGAATACGAGCAGTACTTC.

This clonotype appeared many times. This chain joins TRBV12-3 or TRBV12-4 and TRBJ2-2; D possibly uses TRBD1 or TRBD2 (5 bases each). The CDR3 runs to 16 residues. Trimming shortened V by 7 bases and J by 4 bases, and 19 bases separated the two germline ends. CDR3 bases: TGTGCCAGCACCCTAGCACCCATTGGGGGCACCGGGGAGCTGTTTTTT. Encoded protein: CASTLAPIGGTGELFF.

The sample holds a few counts of this clonotype. The chain links TRBV3-1 to TRBJ2-2; TRBD1 aligns across 9 bases. Unmatched junction bases numbered 9, after V lost 2 bases and J lost 5 bases. CDR3 length equals 17 residues. The V gene's germline CDR1 is LGHDT and CDR2 YNNKEL (reference sequence). The chain's CDR3 is CASSQTFGQGRTGELFF. CDR3 nucleotide sequence: TGTGCCAGCAGCCAAACATTTGGACAGGGGCGAACCGGGGAGCTGTTTTTT. Supplemented by reference TRBV3-1 and TRBJ2-2, the full variable domain reads DTAVSQTPKYLVTQMGNDKSIKCEQNLGHDTMYWYKQDSKKFLKIMFSYNNKELIINETVPNRFSPKSPDKAHLNLHINSLELGDSAVYFCASSQTFGQGRTGELFFGEGSRLTVL.

The rearrangement uses TRBV11-2 and TRBJ2-7; D perhaps matches TRBD2 (7 bases). Trimming took off 2 bases at V and 4 bases at J, with 15 bases between the two ends. From germline, CDR1 is SGHAT and CDR2 FQNNGV. The CDR3 is 15 amino acids. The DNA for the CDR3 is TGTGCCAGCAGCTTATTGGGCGGGGGCCAGTACGAGCAGTACTTC. This translates into CASSLLGGGQYEQYF.

This clonotype was recorded at least ten times. The chain uses TRBV4-3 and TRBJ2-3; 13 positions agree with TRBD2. Germline assignment: CDR1 LGHNA and CDR2 YSLEER. CDR3 length equals 18 residues. J lost 3 bases, V lost 0 bases, and 6 bases had no gene match. CDR3 protein: CASSQETLTSGRTDTQYF. In nucleotides, the CDR3 is TGCGCCAGCAGCCAAGAAACCCTGACTAGCGGGAGGACAGATACGCAGTATTTT.